One sample yielded the 8 T cell receptor beta chains listed below, sequenced in a study of cytomegalovirus exposure and HLA in healthy donors. Vbeta (60) and Jbeta (13) primers were used in the PCR. The data were produced by immunoSEQ multiplex PCR, yet TCRdb's version contains in-frame clones alone and is incomplete. The data contain roughly 200,000 clones, roughly 85% of them seen just once; the ten biggest clones take up about 2.5%. Material for sequencing was PBMCs. Source of these receptors: a woman aged 50 to 60 in good health and CMV-seronegative.

V is TRBV6-5 and J is TRBJ2-5; 11 bases align to TRBD1. The tail of the sequence fits TRBJ2-7 better, so the J call may be wrong. In germline, CDR1 is MNHEY, CDR2 SVGAGI. CDR3 size: 15 residues. For the CDR3, the DNA is TGTGCCAGCAGTTACCGGGACAGGGGGTCCTACGAGCAGTACTTC. Its translation is CASSYRDRGSYEQYF.

This clone was picked up one time. V gene TRBV7-2 combines with J gene TRBJ1-2, with TRBD1 matching over 10 bases. Germline V gene data show CDR1 as SGHTA and CDR2 as FQGNSA. The CDR3 sequence is 16 residues long. The junction had 5 bases not matched to a gene; V was cut back by 0 bases and J by 4 bases. The CDR3 reads CASSLARQGASYGYTF. CDR3 sequence (DNA): TGTGCCAGCAGCTTAGCGCGACAGGGGGCCAGCTATGGCTACACCTTC.

The chain couples TRBV30 to TRBJ1-5; no reliable D call. The germline gives CDR1 GTSNPN, CDR2 SVGIG (reference sequence). V dropped 0 bases and J dropped 7 bases, with 7 bases sitting between them. This CDR3 contains 12 residues. The CDR3 bases are TGTGCCTGGAGTGTACGGGGACAGCCCCAGCATTTT. It translates to CAWSVRGQPQHF.

This clone was seen a few times. The chain links TRBV5-6 to TRBJ1-2, with TRBD1 matching 12 bases. Trimming removed 4 bases from V and 4 bases from J; junction bases left unmatched: 8. Per the germline V gene, CDR1 is SGHDT and CDR2 is YYEEEE. The CDR3 totals 16 residues. CDR3 in DNA: TGTGCCAGCAGCGGGACAGGGGGCGCCCTAGGCTATGGCTACACCTTC. This gives the protein CASSGTGGALGYGYTF.

This clone showed up just a few times. The chain has TRBV7-8 and TRBJ1-2; a possible D gene is TRBD1 (6 bases). This CDR3 comprises 15 residues. V was pared by 2 bases and J by 4 bases, with 14 bases between. Germline V gene lookup returns CDR1 SGHVS and CDR2 FQNEAQ. The CDR3 DNA follows: TGTGCCAGCAGCTTATCCCGGGACAACGGCTATGGCTACACCTTC. Its protein is CASSLSRDNGYGYTF. The whole variable domain, filled in from reference TRBV7-8 and TRBJ1-2, reads GAGVSQSPRYKVAKRGQDVALRCDPISGHVSLFWYQQALGQGPEFLTYFQNEAQLDKSGLPSDRFFAERPEGSVSTLKIQRTQQEDSAVYLCASSLSRDNGYGYTFGSGTRLTVV.

The rearrangement joins TRBV4-1 to TRBJ1-2, with a weak D call TRBD1 (5 bases). The CDR3 length is 17 residues. CDR1 and CDR2 (germline): MGHRA, YSYEKL. The V and J ends lost 1 base and 2 bases respectively, with 17 bases between them. CDR3 DNA sequence: TGCGCCAGCAGCCAAGTGGCAGGGCCGTTGAGAAACTATGGCTACACCTTC. Translation gives CASSQVAGPLRNYGYTF.

This sequence joins TRBV7-9 and TRBJ2-7; TRBD2 matches at 12 bases. Germline V CDR1 and CDR2: SEHNR, FQNEAQ (reference sequence). J gave up 5 bases and V 1 base, and 6 bases lay outside the gene matches. The CDR3 spans 16 residues. The CDR3 coding sequence is TGTGCCAGCAGCTTAGTCCCTAGCGGGAGGGCCCACGAGCAGTACTTC. It yields the protein CASSLVPSGRAHEQYF.

The V and J genes are TRBV2 and TRBJ1-3; weak D call: TRBD1 (6 bases). The germline V gene has CDR1 SNHLY and CDR2 FYNNEI. Trimming took off 6 bases at V and 4 bases at J, with 13 bases between the two ends. CDR3 length: 14 amino acids. The chain's CDR3 is CASSNPGQGNTIYF. The CDR3 nucleotides are TGTGCCAGCAGCAACCCGGGACAAGGAAACACCATATATTTT.